The 11 T cell receptor beta chains below come from one sample, sequenced in a study of immune characterization of retroperitoneal liposarcoma. TCRdb redid the calling of the PCR reads with MiXCR, one entry per CDR3 protein. The sample has around 10,000 distinct CDR3 sequences, around a quarter seen once. Sequencing was done on a sample of tumor tissue. The source is a female donor with retroperitoneal liposarcoma.

The J gene is TRBJ1-5, the V gene TRBV12-3 or TRBV12-4; TRBD1 matches 7 bases. CDR3 length: 13 residues. The V segment lost 6 bases and the J segment 5 bases; nucleotides outside the gene matches: 4. CDR3 sequence reads: CASSPDRYQPQHF. CDR3 nucleotide sequence: TGTGCCAGCAGCCCGGACAGGTATCAGCCCCAGCATTTT.

This clonotype was picked up a small number of times. The CDR3 reads CASSYGGVRETQFF. The CDR3 coding sequence is TGTGCCAGCAGTTACGGGGGAGTAAGAGAGACCCAGTTCTTC. This chain uses TRBV6-1 with TRBJ2-1, with a weak D call TRBD2 (6 bases). Trimming took 5 bases from V and 13 from J, leaving 21 bases between them. This CDR3 has 14 residues. Germline CDR1 MNHNS, CDR2 SASEGT.

The chain links TRBV6-1 to TRBJ2-1; no clear D. The V gene's germline CDR1 is MNHNS and CDR2 SASEGT. Trimming stripped 6 bases from V and 10 bases from J, with 22 bases between. The CDR3 runs 15 residues. The CDR3 reads CASSQTLLGSYEQFF. CDR3 nucleotides: TGTGCCAGCAGCCAAACCCTCCTGGGCTCCTACGAGCAGTTCTTC.

In this sample, this clonotype turned up many times. This sequence joins TRBV7-2 and TRBJ2-1; 8 bases are a match to TRBD2. Germline assignment: CDR1 SGHTA and CDR2 FQGNSA. The CDR3 sequence is 15 residues long. The junction had 13 bases not matched to a gene; V was cut back by 5 bases and J by 10 bases. DNA of the CDR3: TGTGCCAGCAGCCCTTGGCCTCGGGGGGGGCTCGAGCAGTTCTTC. Amino acid sequence: CASSPWPRGGLEQFF.

The chain has TRBV4-1 and TRBJ1-1, with a tentative D call TRBD1 (5 bases). This CDR3 has 16 amino acids. Germline assignment: CDR1 MGHRA and CDR2 YSYEKL. Trimming took 3 bases from V and 0 from J, leaving 14 bases between them. CDR3 residues: CASSQGTSTVNTEAFF. The CDR3 nucleotides read TGCGCCAGCAGCCAGGGTACTTCGACAGTGAACACTGAAGCTTTCTTT.

Only a few counts were recorded for this clonotype. The rearrangement links TRBV6-1 to TRBJ2-1; D remains ambiguous. The J call may be in error: the DNA end matches TRBJ2-7 better. CDR1 and CDR2 (germline): MNHNS, SASEGT. The CDR3 totals 15 residues. The CDR3 region has the DNA TGTGCCAGCAGTGAAGCTTTAGGGCCACTCTACGAGCAGTACTTC. Its translation: CASSEALGPLYEQYF.

The CDR3 loop is CASKRYRQYNEQYF. CDR3 coding DNA: TGTGCCAGTAAGCGGTACCGGCAGTACAATGAGCAGTACTTC. The chain has TRBV7-2 and TRBJ2-4; possible D gene TRBD2, 5 bases. Germline V lookup: CDR1 SGHTA, CDR2 FQGNSA. CDR3 length equals 14 residues. The ends were cut back, 9 bases at V and 13 bases at J, with 25 bases in the middle.

This clonotype is classed as large. The rearrangement uses TRBV6-1 and TRBJ2-5; tentative D call: TRBD2 (6 bases). The CDR3 runs 17 residues. Between the trimmed V and J ends, which lost 5 bases and 1 base, there was a span of 20 bases. The V gene's germline CDR1 is MNHNS and CDR2 SASEGT. The CDR3 sequence is CASSLDGGALSQETQYF. For the CDR3, the DNA is TGTGCCAGCAGTCTGGATGGAGGGGCCCTCTCCCAAGAGACCCAGTACTTC.

This clonotype was seen more than once but under ten times. The chain couples TRBV6-4 to TRBJ2-1; possibly TRBD1 for D (6 bases). Germline V gives CDR1 MRHNA, CDR2 SNTAGT. The CDR3 has 15 residues. V was pared by 6 bases and J by 6 bases, with 18 bases between. CDR3: CASRLDSVLTNEQFF. In DNA form, the CDR3 reads TGTGCCAGCAGGCTGGACAGTGTCCTAACCAATGAGCAGTTCTTC.

This clonotype turned up a few times. The chain employs TRBV6-1 and TRBJ1-3, with D possibly TRBD1 on 5 matching bases. Germline-derived CDR1 and CDR2 are MNHNS and SASEGT. Trimming pared 10 bases from V and 1 base from J, leaving 11 bases between. The CDR3 runs 13 residues. The CDR3 DNA sequence: TGTGCCATCAGACAGCTTTCTGGAAACACCATATATTTT. The encoded protein is CAIRQLSGNTIYF.

This clonotype was counted between two and nine times. The gene calls are TRBV12-3 or TRBV12-4 and TRBJ2-3; possibly TRBD2 for D (6 bases). Deletions cut 8 bases from V and 2 bases from J, with 14 bases between. The CDR3 consists of 14 residues. In nucleotides, the CDR3 is TGTGCCAGCGATGTGCGGGGCCTCACAGATACGCAGTATTTT. It translates to CASDVRGLTDTQYF.